The sequence of this TCR beta chain was determined in a study of control samples from healthy donors and cancer patients. This CDR3 comprises 19 residues. Using immunoSEQ multiplex PCR, the repertoire was profiled, and TCRdb retains in-frame clones only, with some absent. The table records 100,000 or so clones, 83% of them present only once. This clone was seen more than once but under ten times. Sample: blood. This sequence joins TRBV21-1 and TRBJ1-3; TRBD1 is the table's D call and was not checked against the DNA. TRBV21-1 is an annotated pseudogene. The receptor was derived from a woman aged 45-65 years in good health. CDR3 residues: CASNSNYRADLSSGNTIYF. Here the CDR3 DNA reads TGTGCCAGCAATAGTAATTACAGGGCCGATCTTAGCTCTGGAAACACCATATATTTT.